What follows describes a single TCR beta chain. This entry belongs to a study of T cell changes during pregnancy in multiple sclerosis. The V end lost 2 bases, the J end lost 0 bases, and 14 bases lay between the germline ends. The CDR3 loop spans 17 amino acids. The germline CDR1 and CDR2 sequences are SGHVS and FNYEAQ. Here immunoSEQ multiplex PCR was the method, and the copy in TCRdb shows in-frame clones only, minus some. The table lists roughly 37,000 clones, around 92% of them singletons. Specimen: CD4+ T cells from peripheral blood mononuclear cells, collected in the second trimester of pregnancy. The sequence derives from a female donor in good health, enrolled as a control in a pregnancy study. This sequence joins TRBV7-6 and TRBJ1-3; D uncertain. In DNA, the CDR3 is TGTGCCAGCAGCTTAAATGGGCAGGCCCTCTCTGGAAACACCATATATTTT. As protein: CASSLNGQALSGNTIYF.